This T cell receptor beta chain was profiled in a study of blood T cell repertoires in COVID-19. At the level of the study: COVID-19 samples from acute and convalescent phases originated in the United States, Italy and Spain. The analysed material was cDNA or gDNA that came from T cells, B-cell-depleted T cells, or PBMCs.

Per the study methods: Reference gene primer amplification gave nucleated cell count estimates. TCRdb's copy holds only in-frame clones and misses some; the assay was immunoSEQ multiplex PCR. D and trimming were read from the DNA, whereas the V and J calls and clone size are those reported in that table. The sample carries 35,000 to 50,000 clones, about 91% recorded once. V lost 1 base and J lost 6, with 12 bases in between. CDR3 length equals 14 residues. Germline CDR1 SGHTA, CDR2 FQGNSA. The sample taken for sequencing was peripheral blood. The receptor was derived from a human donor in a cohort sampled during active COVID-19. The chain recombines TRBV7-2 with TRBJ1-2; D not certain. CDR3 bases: TGTGCCAGCAGCTTAGGTATTGAGGGAAATGGCTACACCTTC. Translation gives CASSLGIEGNGYTF.